This T cell receptor (beta chain) was documented in a study of blood T cell repertoires in COVID-19. In the study overall: There were acute and convalescent COVID-19 samples, and they came from the United States, Italy and Spain. Sources were T cells, B-cell-depleted T cells, or PBMCs; the material itself was cDNA or gDNA.

The V gene's germline CDR1 is LGHDT and CDR2 YNNKEL (reference sequence). With 5 bases removed from V and 4 bases from J, the gap between germline ends came to 12 bases. The CDR3 is 13 residues long. In the study's own analysis: Amplified reference gene primers provided the basis for estimating nucleated cell counts. The data were produced by immunoSEQ multiplex PCR, yet TCRdb's version contains in-frame clones alone and is incomplete. Clonal size and the V and J genes are those of that table, whereas D and trimming came from the DNA. The sample lists roughly 79,000 clones; roughly 86% were seen once. This clone was observed a few times.

The receptor comes from a human donor in a cohort sampled during active COVID-19. Sequencing was performed on peripheral blood. The chain uses TRBV3-1 (or the pseudogene TRBV3-2) and TRBJ2-7, with D perhaps matching TRBD2 (6 bases). CDR3 in amino acids: CASSSRGGYEQYF. DNA of the CDR3: TGTGCCAGCAGCTCCAGAGGAGGGTACGAGCAGTACTTC.